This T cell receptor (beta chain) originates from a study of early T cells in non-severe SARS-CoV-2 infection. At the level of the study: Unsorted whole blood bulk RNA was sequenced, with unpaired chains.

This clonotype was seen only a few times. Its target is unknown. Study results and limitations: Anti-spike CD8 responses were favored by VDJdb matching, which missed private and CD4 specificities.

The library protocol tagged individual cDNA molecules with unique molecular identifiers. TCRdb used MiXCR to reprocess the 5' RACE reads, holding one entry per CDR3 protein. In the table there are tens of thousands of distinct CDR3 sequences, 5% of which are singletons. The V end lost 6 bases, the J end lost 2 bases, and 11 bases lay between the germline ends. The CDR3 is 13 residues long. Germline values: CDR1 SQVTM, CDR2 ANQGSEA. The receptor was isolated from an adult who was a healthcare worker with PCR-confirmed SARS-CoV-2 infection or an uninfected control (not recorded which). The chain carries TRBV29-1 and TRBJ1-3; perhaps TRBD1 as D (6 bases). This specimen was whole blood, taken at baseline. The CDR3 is CSVTEGAGNTIYF. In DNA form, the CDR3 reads TGCAGCGTCACCGAGGGGGCTGGAAACACCATATATTTT. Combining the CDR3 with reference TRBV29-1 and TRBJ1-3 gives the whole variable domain SAVISQKPSRDICQRGTSLTIQCQVDSQVTMMFWYRQQPGQSLTLIATANQGSEATYESGFVIDKFPISRPNLTFSTLTVSNMSPEDSSIYLCSVTEGAGNTIYFGEGSWLTVV.